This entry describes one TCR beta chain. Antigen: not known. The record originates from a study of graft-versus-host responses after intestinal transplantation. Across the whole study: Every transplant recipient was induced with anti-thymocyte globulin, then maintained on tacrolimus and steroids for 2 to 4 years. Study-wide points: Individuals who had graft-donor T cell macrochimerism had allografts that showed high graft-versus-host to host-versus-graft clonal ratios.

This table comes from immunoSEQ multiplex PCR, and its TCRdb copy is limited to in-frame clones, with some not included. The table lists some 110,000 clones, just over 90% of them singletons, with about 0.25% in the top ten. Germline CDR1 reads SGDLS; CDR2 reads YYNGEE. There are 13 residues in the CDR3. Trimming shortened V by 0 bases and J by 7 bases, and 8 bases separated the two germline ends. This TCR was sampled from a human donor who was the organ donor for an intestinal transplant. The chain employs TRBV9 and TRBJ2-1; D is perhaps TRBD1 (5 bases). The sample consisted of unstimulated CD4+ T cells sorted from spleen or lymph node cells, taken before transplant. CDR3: CASSVAGSNEQFF. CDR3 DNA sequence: TGTGCCAGCAGCGTAGCAGGGTCAAATGAGCAGTTCTTC.